One sample yielded the 7 T cell receptor beta chains listed below, sequenced in a study of blood T cell repertoires in COVID-19. Measured with immunoSEQ multiplex PCR; TCRdb has only the in-frame clones, and not every one. The table shows under 200,000 clones, with 84% occurring only once. The sequenced sample consisted of PBMCs or T cells enriched from blood (not recorded which). The origin of the receptors is a woman in her 30s who had been exposed to COVID-19.

The chain has TRBV12-3 or TRBV12-4 and TRBJ1-6; a possible D gene is TRBD1 (5 bases). The V end lost 8 bases, the J end lost 7 bases, and 12 bases lay between the germline ends. The CDR3 is 13 amino acids. CDR3 sequence (DNA): TGTGCCAGCCACCCCGGGGGAAATTCACCCCTCCACTTT. This sequence encodes CASHPGGNSPLHF.

V is TRBV27 and J is TRBJ1-1; tentatively, D is TRBD1 (5 bases). Germline CDR1 is MNHEY and CDR2 is SMNVEV (reference sequence). Trimming left V 4 bases short and J 1 base short, with 7 bases between. The CDR3 is 13 amino acids. CDR3 sequence (DNA): TGTGCCAGCAGTTACAGGCAGAACACTGAAGCTTTCTTT. Translating it yields CASSYRQNTEAFF.

This clone was recorded a few times. V usage is TRBV10-3 and J usage is TRBJ1-2, with 10 bases aligning to TRBD1. CDR1 is ENHRY and CDR2 is SYGVKD in the germline V gene. V lost 8 bases and J lost 7; bases outside the gene matches: 10. The CDR3 is 14 residues long. CDR3 coding DNA: TGTGCCATCTACATTGACAGGGGGCAATTTGGCTACACCTTC. This sequence encodes CAIYIDRGQFGYTF.

This clone was counted a few times. The V gene is TRBV2, the J gene TRBJ1-3; D unresolved. V lost 6 bases and J lost 4, with 10 bases in between. Germline V gives CDR1 SNHLY, CDR2 FYNNEI. The CDR3 runs to 13 residues. The CDR3 spells CASSTGRGNTIYF. The CDR3 DNA follows: TGTGCCAGCAGCACGGGGAGGGGAAACACCATATATTTT.

The CDR3 here is CASRPSGGIYEQYF. The CDR3 coding sequence is TGTGCCAGCAGACCAAGCGGGGGGATCTACGAGCAGTACTTC. The chain uses TRBV28 and TRBJ2-7; 9 bases line up with TRBD2. J was trimmed by 3 bases and V by 6 bases; bases with no gene match: 6. Germline loops: CDR1 MDHEN, CDR2 SYDVKM. The CDR3 has 14 residues.

This clone was counted a few times. V usage is TRBV7-9 and J usage is TRBJ1-4; TRBD1 is a possible D gene (6 bases). The CDR3 has 13 amino acids. Germline V gene data show CDR1 as SEHNR and CDR2 as FQNEAQ (reference sequence). Trimming pared 3 bases from V and 5 bases from J, leaving 7 bases between. The CDR3, as DNA: TGTGCCAGCAGCTTCGGACAGAATGAAAAACTGTTTTTT. It codes for CASSFGQNEKLFF.

J is TRBJ2-5 and V is TRBV9, with TRBD2 matching over 8 bases. Looked up from germline, CDR1 is SGDLS and CDR2 is YYNGEE. V dropped 0 bases and J dropped 5; count of bases not matched to a gene: 3. This CDR3 is 14 amino acids long. In DNA, the CDR3 is TGTGCCAGCAGCGTAGCGGGGGGGCACGAGACCCAGTACTTC. This sequence encodes CASSVAGGHETQYF. The whole variable domain, filled in from reference TRBV9 and TRBJ2-5, reads DSGVTQTPKHLITATGQRVTLRCSPRSGDLSVYWYQQSLDQGLQFLIQYYNGEERAKGNILERFSAQQFPDLHSELNLSSLELGDSALYFCASSVAGGHETQYFGPGTRLLVL.